This TCR beta chain was sequenced for a study of shared clonotypes between healthy human individuals. Study-wide background: The donor pool was made up of a couple of women and a few men aged 18 to 49.

Worth noting for this clone: Antigen specificity is unknown.

The CDR3 spans 14 residues. Germline CDR1 MRHNA, CDR2 SNTAGT. V was pared by 5 bases and J by 4 bases, with 2 bases of the junction left unmatched. The donors, all of them Caucasian adults, lived in Nashville, Tennessee. The assay was immunoSEQ multiplex PCR, and TCRdb's table has in-frame clones only and misses some. The data hold 2 million to 3 million clones, with about 92% observed a single time. Regarding the study as a whole: What naive subsets generally showed was a larger estimated richness than memory subsets showed.

The specimen sequenced was naive CD4+ T cells sorted from blood. Noted subset: CD45RA+ positively selected. This sequence joins TRBV6-4 and TRBJ2-1; 10 bases are shared with TRBD2. The receptor was isolated from a man aged 18 to 30 in good health. In DNA, the CDR3 is TGTGCCAGCAGTCGAGCGGGAGGGTACAATGAGCAGTTCTTC. Amino acids: CASSRAGGYNEQFF.